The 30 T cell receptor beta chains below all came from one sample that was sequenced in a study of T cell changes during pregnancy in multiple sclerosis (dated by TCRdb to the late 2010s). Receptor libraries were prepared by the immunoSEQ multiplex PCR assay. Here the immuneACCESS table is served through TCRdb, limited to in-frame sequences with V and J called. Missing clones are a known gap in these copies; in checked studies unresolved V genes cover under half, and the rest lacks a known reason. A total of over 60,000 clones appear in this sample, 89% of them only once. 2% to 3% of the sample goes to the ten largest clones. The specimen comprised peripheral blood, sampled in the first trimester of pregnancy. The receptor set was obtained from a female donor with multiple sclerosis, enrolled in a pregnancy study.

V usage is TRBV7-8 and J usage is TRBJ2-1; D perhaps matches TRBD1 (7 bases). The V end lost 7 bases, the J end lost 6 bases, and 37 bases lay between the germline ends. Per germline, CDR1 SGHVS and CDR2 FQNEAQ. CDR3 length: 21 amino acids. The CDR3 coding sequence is TGTGCCAGCACCTACCAGAAGGTCCCCTCGAGAGACAGGGAGGTGGGCAATGAGCAGTTCTTC. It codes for CASTYQKVPSRDREVGNEQFF.

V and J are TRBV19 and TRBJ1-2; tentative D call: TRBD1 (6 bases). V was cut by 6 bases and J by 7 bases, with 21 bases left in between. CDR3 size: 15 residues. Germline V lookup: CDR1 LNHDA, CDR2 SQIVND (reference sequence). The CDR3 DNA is TGTGCCAGTAGGCCGTCGGGGGGGGGCTTGGGTGGCTACACCTTC. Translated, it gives CASRPSGGGLGGYTF. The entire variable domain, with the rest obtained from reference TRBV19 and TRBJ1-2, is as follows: DGGITQSPKYLFRKEGQNVTLSCEQNLNHDAMYWYRQDPGQGLRLIYYSQIVNDFQKGDIAEGYSVSREKKESFPLTVTSAQKNPTAFYLCASRPSGGGLGGYTFGSGTRLTVV.

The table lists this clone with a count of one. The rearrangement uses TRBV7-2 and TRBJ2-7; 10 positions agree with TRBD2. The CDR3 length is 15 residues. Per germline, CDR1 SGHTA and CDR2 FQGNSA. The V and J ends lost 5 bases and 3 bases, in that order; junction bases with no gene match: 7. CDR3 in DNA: TGTGCCAGCAGCACCCTAGCGGGGGCGCGCTACGAGCAGTACTTC. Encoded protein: CASSTLAGARYEQYF.

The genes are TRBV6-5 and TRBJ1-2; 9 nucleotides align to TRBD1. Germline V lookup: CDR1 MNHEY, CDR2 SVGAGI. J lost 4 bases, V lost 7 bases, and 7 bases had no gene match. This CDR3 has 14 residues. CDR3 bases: TGTGCCAGCATTAACCCGGGACAGGGCTATGGCTACACCTTC. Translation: CASINPGQGYGYTF.

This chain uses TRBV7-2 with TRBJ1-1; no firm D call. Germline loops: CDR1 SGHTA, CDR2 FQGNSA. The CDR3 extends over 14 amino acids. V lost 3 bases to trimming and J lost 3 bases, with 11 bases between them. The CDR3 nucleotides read TGTGCCAGCAGCTTTTCTTACCGGGACACTGAAGCTTTCTTT. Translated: CASSFSYRDTEAFF.

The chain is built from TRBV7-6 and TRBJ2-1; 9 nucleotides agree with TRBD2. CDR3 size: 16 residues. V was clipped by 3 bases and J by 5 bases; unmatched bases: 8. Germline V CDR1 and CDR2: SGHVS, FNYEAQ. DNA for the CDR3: TGTGCCAGCAGCTTGGCATCGGGACTAGCCCACAATGAGCAGTTCTTC. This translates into CASSLASGLAHNEQFF.

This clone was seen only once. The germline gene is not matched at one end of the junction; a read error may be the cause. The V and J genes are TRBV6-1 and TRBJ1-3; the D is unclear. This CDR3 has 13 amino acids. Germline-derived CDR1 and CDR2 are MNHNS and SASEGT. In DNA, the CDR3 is TGTGCCAGCCGTGATCGCTCTGGAAACACCATATATTTT. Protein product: CASRDRSGNTIYF.

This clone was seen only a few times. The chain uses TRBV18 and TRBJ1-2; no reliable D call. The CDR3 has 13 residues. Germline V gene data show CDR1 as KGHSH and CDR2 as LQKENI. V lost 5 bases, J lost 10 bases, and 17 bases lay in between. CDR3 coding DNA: TGTGCCAGCTCAGCGGGGAGGAACAGTGACTACACCTTC. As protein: CASSAGRNSDYTF.

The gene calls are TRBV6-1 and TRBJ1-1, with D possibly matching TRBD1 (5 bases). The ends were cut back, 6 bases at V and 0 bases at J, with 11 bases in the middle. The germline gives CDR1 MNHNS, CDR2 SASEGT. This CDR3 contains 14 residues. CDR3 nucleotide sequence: TGTGCCAGCAGGACAGAGTTCATGAACACTGAAGCTTTCTTT. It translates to CASRTEFMNTEAFF.

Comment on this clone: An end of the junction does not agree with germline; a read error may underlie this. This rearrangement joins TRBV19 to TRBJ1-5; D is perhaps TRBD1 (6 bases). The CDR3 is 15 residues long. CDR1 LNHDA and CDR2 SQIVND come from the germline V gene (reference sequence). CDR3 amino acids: CASSPSRGSNHPQHF. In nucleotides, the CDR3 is TGTGCCAGTAGTCCGAGCAGGGGTAGTAATCACCCCCAGCATTTT.

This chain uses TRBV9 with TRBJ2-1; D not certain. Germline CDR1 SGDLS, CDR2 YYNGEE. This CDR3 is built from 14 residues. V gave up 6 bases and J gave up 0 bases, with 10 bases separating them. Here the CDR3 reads CASTADGSYNEQFF. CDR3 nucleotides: TGTGCCAGCACGGCGGATGGCTCCTACAATGAGCAGTTCTTC.

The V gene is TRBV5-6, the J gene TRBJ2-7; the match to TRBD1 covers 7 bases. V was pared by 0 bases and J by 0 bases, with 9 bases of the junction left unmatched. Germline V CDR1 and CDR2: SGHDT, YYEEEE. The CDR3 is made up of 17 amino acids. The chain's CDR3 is CASSLVRVRDSSYEQYF. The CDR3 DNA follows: TGTGCCAGCAGCTTGGTGAGGGTCCGGGACAGCTCCTACGAGCAGTACTTC.

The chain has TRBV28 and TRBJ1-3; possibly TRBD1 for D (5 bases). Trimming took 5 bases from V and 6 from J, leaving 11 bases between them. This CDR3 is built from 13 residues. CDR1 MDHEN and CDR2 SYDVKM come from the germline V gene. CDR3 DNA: TGTGCCAGCAGTCCTCCGGACAAAAACACCATATATTTT. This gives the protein CASSPPDKNTIYF.

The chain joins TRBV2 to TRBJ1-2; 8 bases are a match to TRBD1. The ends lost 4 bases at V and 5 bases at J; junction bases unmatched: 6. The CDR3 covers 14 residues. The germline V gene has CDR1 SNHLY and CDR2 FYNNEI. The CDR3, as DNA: TGTGCCAGCAGTGTGGACAGGGCTCATTATGGCTACACCTTC. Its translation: CASSVDRAHYGYTF. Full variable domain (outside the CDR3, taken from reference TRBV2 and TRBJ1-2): EPEVTQTPSHQVTQMGQEVILRCVPISNHLYFYWYRQILGQKVEFLVSFYNNEISEKSEIFDDQFSVERPDGSNFTLKIRSTKLEDSAMYFCASSVDRAHYGYTFGSGTRLTVV.

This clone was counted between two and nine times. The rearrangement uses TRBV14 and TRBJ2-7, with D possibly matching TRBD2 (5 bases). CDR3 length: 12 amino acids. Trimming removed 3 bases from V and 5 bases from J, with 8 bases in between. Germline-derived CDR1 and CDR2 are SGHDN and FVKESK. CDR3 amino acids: CASSQYGNEQYF. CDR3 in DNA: TGTGCCAGCAGCCAGTACGGGAACGAGCAGTACTTC.

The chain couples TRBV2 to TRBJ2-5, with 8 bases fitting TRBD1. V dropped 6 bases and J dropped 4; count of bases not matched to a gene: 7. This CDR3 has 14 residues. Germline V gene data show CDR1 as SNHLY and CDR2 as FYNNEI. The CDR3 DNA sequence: TGTGCCAGCAGCAGGACAGGGATATCAGAGACCCAGTACTTC. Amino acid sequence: CASSRTGISETQYF. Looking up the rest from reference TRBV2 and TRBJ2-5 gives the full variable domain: EPEVTQTPSHQVTQMGQEVILRCVPISNHLYFYWYRQILGQKVEFLVSFYNNEISEKSEIFDDQFSVERPDGSNFTLKIRSTKLEDSAMYFCASSRTGISETQYFGPGTRLLVL.

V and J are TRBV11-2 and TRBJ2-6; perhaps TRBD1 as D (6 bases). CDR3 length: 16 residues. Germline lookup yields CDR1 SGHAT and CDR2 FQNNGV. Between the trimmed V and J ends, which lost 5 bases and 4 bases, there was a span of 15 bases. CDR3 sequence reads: CASSPLGASGANVLTF. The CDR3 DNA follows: TGTGCCAGCAGCCCTCTGGGGGCATCCGGGGCCAACGTCCTGACTTTC.

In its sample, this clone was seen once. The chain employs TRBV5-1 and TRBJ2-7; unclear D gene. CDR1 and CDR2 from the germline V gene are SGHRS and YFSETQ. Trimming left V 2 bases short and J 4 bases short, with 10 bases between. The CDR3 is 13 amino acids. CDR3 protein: CASSFGVGYEQYF. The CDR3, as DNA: TGCGCCAGCAGCTTTGGAGTAGGTTACGAGCAGTACTTC.

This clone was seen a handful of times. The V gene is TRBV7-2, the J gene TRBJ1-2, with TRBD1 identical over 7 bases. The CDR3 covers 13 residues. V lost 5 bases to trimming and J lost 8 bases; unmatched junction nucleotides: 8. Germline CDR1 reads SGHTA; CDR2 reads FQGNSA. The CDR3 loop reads CASSLDRIRGYTF. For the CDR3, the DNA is TGTGCCAGCAGCCTGGACAGGATCCGGGGCTACACCTTC.

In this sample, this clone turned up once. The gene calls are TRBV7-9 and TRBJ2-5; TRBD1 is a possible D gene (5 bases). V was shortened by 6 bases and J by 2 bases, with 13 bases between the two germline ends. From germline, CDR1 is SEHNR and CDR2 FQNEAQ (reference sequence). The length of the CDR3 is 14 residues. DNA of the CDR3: TGTGCCAGCAGTCTCAGGGTACGGCAAGAGACCCAGTACTTC. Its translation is CASSLRVRQETQYF. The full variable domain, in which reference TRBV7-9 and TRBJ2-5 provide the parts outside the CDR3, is DTGVSQNPRHKITKRGQNVTFRCDPISEHNRLYWYRQTLGQGPEFLTYFQNEAQLEKSRLLSDRFSAERPKGSFSTLEIQRTEQGDSAMYLCASSLRVRQETQYFGPGTRLLVL.

The CDR3 spells CASSQEGISTNEKLFF. Written as DNA, the CDR3 is TGCGCCAGCAGCCAAGAGGGCATCTCAACTAATGAAAAACTGTTTTTT. The rearrangement links TRBV4-1 to TRBJ1-4; no reliable D call. V lost 0 bases, J lost 0 bases, and 8 bases lay in between. The CDR3 has 16 amino acids. Looked up from germline, CDR1 is MGHRA and CDR2 is YSYEKL.

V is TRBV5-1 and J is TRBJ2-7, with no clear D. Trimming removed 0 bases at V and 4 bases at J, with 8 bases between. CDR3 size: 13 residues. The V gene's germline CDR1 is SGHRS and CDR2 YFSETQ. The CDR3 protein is CASSLAVAYEQYF. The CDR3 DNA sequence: TGCGCCAGCAGCTTGGCCGTAGCTTACGAGCAGTACTTC. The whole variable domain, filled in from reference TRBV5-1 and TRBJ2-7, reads KAGVTQTPRYLIKTRGQQVTLSCSPISGHRSVSWYQQTPGQGLQFLFEYFSETQRNKGNFPGRFSGRQFSNSRSEMNVSTLELGDSALYLCASSLAVAYEQYFGPGTRLTVT.

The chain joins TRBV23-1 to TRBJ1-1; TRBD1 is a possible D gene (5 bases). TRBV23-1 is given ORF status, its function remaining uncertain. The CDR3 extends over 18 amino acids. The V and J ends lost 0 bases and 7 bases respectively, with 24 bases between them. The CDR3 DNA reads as TGCGCCAGCAGTCAATCTCATTCGACCAAGGGAGGGGCGAGTGAAGCTTTCTTT. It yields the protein CASSQSHSTKGGASEAFF.

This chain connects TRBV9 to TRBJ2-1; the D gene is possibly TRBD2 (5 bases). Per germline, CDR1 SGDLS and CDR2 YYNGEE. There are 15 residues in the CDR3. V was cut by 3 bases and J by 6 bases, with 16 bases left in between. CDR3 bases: TGTGCCAGCAGCGCCCCCGCGGTCGGAGGCAATGAGCAGTTCTTC. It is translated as CASSAPAVGGNEQFF.

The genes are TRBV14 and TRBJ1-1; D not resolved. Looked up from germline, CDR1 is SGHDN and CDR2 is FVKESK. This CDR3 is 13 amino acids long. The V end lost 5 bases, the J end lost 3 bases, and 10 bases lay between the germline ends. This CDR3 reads CASSMVQDTEAFF. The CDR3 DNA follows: TGTGCCAGCAGCATGGTTCAGGACACTGAAGCTTTCTTT. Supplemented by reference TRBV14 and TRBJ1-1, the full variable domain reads EAGVTQFPSHSVIEKGQTVTLRCDPISGHDNLYWYRRVMGKEIKFLLHFVKESKQDESGMPNNRFLAERTGGTYSTLKVQPAELEDSGVYFCASSMVQDTEAFFGQGTRLTVV.

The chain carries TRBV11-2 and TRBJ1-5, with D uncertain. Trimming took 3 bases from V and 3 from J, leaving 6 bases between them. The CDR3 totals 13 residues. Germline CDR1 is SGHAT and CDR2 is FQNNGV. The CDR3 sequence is CASSFADNQPQHF. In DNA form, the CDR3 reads TGTGCCAGCAGCTTTGCAGACAATCAGCCCCAGCATTTT. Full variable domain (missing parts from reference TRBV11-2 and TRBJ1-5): EAGVAQSPRYKIIEKRQSVAFWCNPISGHATLYWYQQILGQGPKLLIQFQNNGVVDDSQLPKDRFSAERLKGVDSTLKIQPAKLEDSAVYLCASSFADNQPQHFGDGTRLSIL.

CDR3 in DNA: TGCGCCAGCAGCTTACAGGGACAGGGTCCCTACGAGCAGTACTTC. Protein product: CASSLQGQGPYEQYF. The chain has TRBV5-1 and TRBJ2-7, with 9 bases aligning to TRBD1. Germline CDR1 SGHRS, CDR2 YFSETQ. V was pared by 2 bases and J by 2 bases, with 5 bases of the junction left unmatched. This CDR3 spans 15 amino acids. The complete variable domain, with remaining parts taken from reference TRBV5-1 and TRBJ2-7, reads KAGVTQTPRYLIKTRGQQVTLSCSPISGHRSVSWYQQTPGQGLQFLFEYFSETQRNKGNFPGRFSGRQFSNSRSEMNVSTLELGDSALYLCASSLQGQGPYEQYFGPGTRLTVT.

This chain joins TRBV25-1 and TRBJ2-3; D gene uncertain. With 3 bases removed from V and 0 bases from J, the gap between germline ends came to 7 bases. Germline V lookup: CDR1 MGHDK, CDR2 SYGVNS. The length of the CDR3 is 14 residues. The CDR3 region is CASSEGVSTDTQYF. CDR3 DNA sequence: TGTGCCAGCAGTGAGGGCGTTAGCACAGATACGCAGTATTTT. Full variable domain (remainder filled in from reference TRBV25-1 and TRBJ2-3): EADIYQTPRYLVIGTGKKITLECSQTMGHDKMYWYQQDPGMELHLIHYSYGVNSTEKGDLSSESTVSRIRTEHFPLTLESARPSHTSQYLCASSEGVSTDTQYFGPGTRLTVL.

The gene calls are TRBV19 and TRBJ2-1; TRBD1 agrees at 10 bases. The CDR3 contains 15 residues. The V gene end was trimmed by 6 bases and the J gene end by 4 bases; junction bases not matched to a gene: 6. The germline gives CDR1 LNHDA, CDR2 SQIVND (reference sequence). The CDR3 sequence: CASSRGTGEYNEQFF. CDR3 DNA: TGTGCCAGTAGCCGAGGGACAGGGGAATACAATGAGCAGTTCTTC.

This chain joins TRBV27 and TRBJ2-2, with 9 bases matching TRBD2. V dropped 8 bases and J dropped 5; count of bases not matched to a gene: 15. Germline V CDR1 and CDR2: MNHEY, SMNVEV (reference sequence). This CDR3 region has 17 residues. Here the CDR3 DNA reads TGTGCCAGCGCGGAGTTAGCGGGAGCCCTGAGGACCGGGGAGCTGTTTTTT. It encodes CASAELAGALRTGELFF.